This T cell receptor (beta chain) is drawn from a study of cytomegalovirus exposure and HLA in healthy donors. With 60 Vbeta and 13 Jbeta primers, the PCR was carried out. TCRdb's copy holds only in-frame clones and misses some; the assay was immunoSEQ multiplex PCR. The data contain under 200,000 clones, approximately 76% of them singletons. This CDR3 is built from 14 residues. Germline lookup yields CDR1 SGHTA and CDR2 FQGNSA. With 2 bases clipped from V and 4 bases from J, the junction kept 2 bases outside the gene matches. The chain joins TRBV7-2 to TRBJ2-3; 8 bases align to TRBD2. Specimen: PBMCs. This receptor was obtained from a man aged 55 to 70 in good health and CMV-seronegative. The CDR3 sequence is CASSLREGADTQYF. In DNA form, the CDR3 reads TGTGCCAGCAGCTTACGGGAGGGGGCAGATACGCAGTATTTT.